Following are 9 T cell receptor beta chains from one sample sequenced in a study of low-dose radiotherapy and immunotherapy resistance in tumors. Alpha and beta chains were covered, as first-strand cDNA relied on TRAV- and TRBV-specific primers. Using a constant-region primer together with a V-primer adapter, TCRs were subjected to roughly 20 PCR cycles of amplification. One entry per CDR3 protein, called by TCRdb with MiXCR from the reads. The sample shows around 80,000 distinct CDR3 sequences, approximately 20% of them seen only once. Sample time point: before trial treatment. The sequenced sample was PBMCs, obtained before treatment. The origin of the receptors is a male donor with prostate cancer.

In this sample, this clonotype turned up many times. V usage is TRBV12-3 or TRBV12-4 and J usage is TRBJ2-3; the match to TRBD2 covers 8 bases. V dropped 1 base and J dropped 3; count of bases not matched to a gene: 3. This CDR3 spans 15 amino acids. The CDR3 bases are TGTGCCAGCAGTTTAGGCAGCGGGAGAACAGATACGCAGTATTTT. As protein: CASSLGSGRTDTQYF.

This clonotype was observed many times. CDR3 sequence reads: CASSYSPAGGNEQYF. The CDR3 DNA reads as TGTGCCAGCAGTTACTCCCCAGCGGGAGGGAACGAGCAGTACTTC. The chain carries TRBV6-2 or TRBV6-3 and TRBJ2-7; 10 bases line up with TRBD2. V lost 0 bases and J lost 5; bases outside the gene matches: 4. This CDR3 is built from 15 residues. Germline CDR1 reads MNHEY; CDR2 reads SVGEGT.

Many counts were recorded for this clonotype. V gene TRBV30 combines with J gene TRBJ1-3, with TRBD1 identical over 8 bases. Germline values: CDR1 GTSNPN, CDR2 SVGIG (reference sequence). After removal of 4 bases from V and 3 bases from J, the junction contained 5 bases not matched to a gene. There are 14 residues in the CDR3. In DNA form, the CDR3 reads TGTGCCTGGACTACGACAGGGGATGGAAACACCATATATTTT. This codes for CAWTTTGDGNTIYF. Using reference TRBV30 and TRBJ1-3 for the parts outside the CDR3, the full variable domain is SQTIHQWPATLVQPVGSPLSLECTVEGTSNPNLYWYRQAAGRGLQLLFYSVGIGQISSEVPQNLSASRPQDRQFILSSKKLLLSDSGFYLCAWTTTGDGNTIYFGEGSWLTVV.

This clonotype was seen a few times. The chain uses TRBV20-1 and TRBJ2-1; D remains ambiguous. Germline V CDR1 and CDR2: DFQATT, SNEGSKA (reference sequence). V was shortened by 2 bases and J by 4 bases, with 0 bases between the two germline ends. This CDR3 region has 10 residues. Here the CDR3 DNA reads TGCAGTGCTAGATACAATGAGCAGTTCTTC. This translates into CSARYNEQFF.

Comment on this clonotype: One base away lies a much larger clone, so this may be a sequencing read error. The chain has TRBV20-1 and TRBJ2-6; TRBD2 is a possible D gene (6 bases). The germline V and J ends were trimmed by 4 bases and 0 bases, with 7 bases remaining between them. CDR3 size: 14 residues. CDR1 and CDR2 (germline): DFQATT, SNEGSKA (reference sequence). The CDR3 loop is CSAIGGSGANVLTF. CDR3 coding DNA: TGCAGTGCTATCGGGGGCTCTGGGGCCAACGTCCTGACTTTC.

This clonotype has at least ten counts. V gene TRBV5-1 combines with J gene TRBJ2-3; no firm D call. Per the germline V gene, CDR1 is SGHRS and CDR2 is YFSETQ. The V end was cut by 0 bases, the J end by 2 bases, with 7 bases between. The CDR3 loop spans 14 amino acids. CDR3 loop: CASSLGLDTDTQYF. CDR3 nucleotides: TGCGCCAGCAGCTTGGGTTTAGACACAGATACGCAGTATTTT.

Notes on this clonotype: This likely traces to a read error, being one base from a far larger clone. The chain recombines TRBV11-3 with TRBJ2-1; TRBD2 is a possible D gene (5 bases). Trimming left V 2 bases short and J 10 bases short, with 18 bases between. CDR3 size: 15 residues. CDR1 is SGHNT and CDR2 is YENEEA in the germline V gene. The CDR3 DNA is TGTGCCAGCAGCTTAACCAGCGGCCCCAGCTACGAGCAGTTCTTC. It is translated as CASSLTSGPSYEQFF.

The chain joins TRBV9 to TRBJ1-1; 12 bases agree with TRBD1. The CDR3 is made up of 15 amino acids. Germline CDR1 is SGDLS and CDR2 is YYNGEE. The junction had 4 bases not matched to a gene; V was cut back by 3 bases and J by 4 bases. The DNA for the CDR3 is TGTGCCAGCAGCGACGGGACAGGGGGCGGCACTGAAGCTTTCTTT. This sequence encodes CASSDGTGGGTEAFF. The complete variable domain, with remaining parts taken from reference TRBV9 and TRBJ1-1, reads DSGVTQTPKHLITATGQRVTLRCSPRSGDLSVYWYQQSLDQGLQFLIQYYNGEERAKGNILERFSAQQFPDLHSELNLSSLELGDSALYFCASSDGTGGGTEAFFGQGTRLTVV.

At least ten counts were recorded for this clonotype. The rearrangement links TRBV12-3 or TRBV12-4 to TRBJ2-1, with D maybe TRBD2 (6 bases). The length of the CDR3 is 14 residues. The ends were cut back, 3 bases at V and 9 bases at J, with 15 bases in the middle. The DNA of the CDR3 is TGTGCCAGCAGTTTTCAGACTAGTTTGGGTGAGCAGTTCTTC. Translating it yields CASSFQTSLGEQFF.